This T cell receptor beta chain was identified during a study of persistence of HIV-infected CD4 T cells. J gave up 1 base and V 5 bases, and 4 bases lay outside the gene matches. Germline V CDR1 and CDR2: ENHRY, SYGVKD. This CDR3 is 15 amino acids long. As concerns this clone: The antigen is undetermined.

The stimulus was lysate of CMV-infected fibroblasts, approximately 9.6 ug/mL. Sorting selected CD4+ T cells upregulating both CD40 ligand and CD69. Sequencing used immunoSEQ version 4 in survey mode. Libraries were prepared by immunoSEQ multiplex PCR; TCRdb keeps only in-frame clonotypes and omits some of them. The profile shows more than 5,000 clones, 64% of them singletons. Specimen: CD4+ T cells sorted from PBMCs after approximately 19-hour stimulation, collected from a patient who received antiretroviral therapy. The chain links TRBV10-3 to TRBJ2-3, with TRBD2 matching over 9 bases. The TCR comes from an adult man with HIV who was CMV-seropositive. The CDR3 protein is CAISKTSGGTDTQYF. The CDR3 DNA reads TGTGCCATCAGTAAGACTAGCGGCGGCACAGATACGCAGTATTTT.